Following are 26 T cell receptor beta chains from one sample sequenced in a study of beta chain features in type 1 diabetes. Expressed TCRB transcripts got sequenced, as all isolated RNA was reverse transcribed. Sequencing used immunoSEQ multiplex PCR; TCRdb keeps in-frame clones, though not all of them. This table has hundreds of thousands of clones, about 70% appearing once. Sequencing was done on a sample of naive CD4+ T cells from blood. Receptors originate from a man aged 25-40 years in good health.

V gene TRBV4-3 combines with J gene TRBJ2-3; D remains ambiguous. Germline CDR1 and CDR2: LGHNA and YSLEER. Trimming cost V 0 bases and J 4 bases, with 5 bases left between them. The CDR3 has 13 amino acids. CDR3 bases: TGCGCCAGCAGCCAAGATCTAGCAGATACGCAGTATTTT. Translating it yields CASSQDLADTQYF.

The chain links TRBV6-1 to TRBJ2-1, with a weak D call TRBD1 (5 bases). The CDR3 is made up of 16 amino acids. Germline V gene data show CDR1 as MNHNS and CDR2 as SASEGT. Trimming took 2 bases from V and 0 from J, leaving 11 bases between them. DNA of the CDR3: TGTGCCAGCAGTGAATACAGGACGAGCTCCTACAATGAGCAGTTCTTC. Translation: CASSEYRTSSYNEQFF.

This clone was seen just once. The chain uses TRBV7-2 and TRBJ2-7; D is tentatively TRBD1 or TRBD2 (5 bases each). Germline V gene data show CDR1 as SGHTA and CDR2 as FQGNSA. CDR3 size: 12 residues. V was clipped by 7 bases and J by 8 bases, with 15 bases between them. CDR3 DNA sequence: TGTGCCAGCAAGGGGAGCGAGCTGCAGCAGTACTTC. This sequence encodes CASKGSELQQYF.

The chain has TRBV7-2 and TRBJ2-1; D gene unclear. Trimming removed 2 bases at V and 6 bases at J, with 14 bases between. The length of the CDR3 is 15 residues. The germline V gene encodes CDR1 SGHTA and CDR2 FQGNSA. In DNA form, the CDR3 reads TGTGCCAGCAGCTTACTAGGAGCGATCCGCAATGAGCAGTTCTTC. Translation: CASSLLGAIRNEQFF.

The V call is TRBV30, the J call TRBJ1-2; 10 bases map to TRBD1. CDR3 length: 13 residues. After removal of 3 bases from V and 5 bases from J, the junction contained 3 bases not matched to a gene. Germline V gene lookup returns CDR1 GTSNPN and CDR2 SVGIG (reference sequence). The CDR3 reads CAWRTGGRYGYTF. DNA of the CDR3: TGTGCCTGGAGGACAGGGGGCAGGTATGGCTACACCTTC.

Here the CDR3 DNA reads TGCAGCGTTCGGCCTTTAGATACGCAGTATTTT. It encodes CSVRPLDTQYF. J is TRBJ2-3 and V is TRBV29-1; D remains ambiguous. V was trimmed by 5 bases and J by 5 bases, leaving 8 bases between them. The CDR3 totals 11 residues. CDR1 is SQVTM, CDR2 ANQGSEA, per germline.

The J gene is TRBJ2-2, the V gene TRBV7-9; TRBD1 is a possible D gene (6 bases). The CDR3 contains 16 residues. Germline V gene data show CDR1 as SEHNR and CDR2 as FQNEAQ (reference sequence). V was clipped by 3 bases and J by 5 bases, with 16 bases between them. The CDR3 loop reads CASSFTTGLGTGELFF. CDR3 sequence (DNA): TGTGCCAGCAGCTTTACCACAGGGTTAGGAACCGGGGAGCTGTTTTTT.

The CDR3: CATSRGQGQTEAFF. As DNA, the CDR3 is TGTGCCACCAGTCGCGGACAGGGACAGACTGAAGCTTTCTTT. The rearrangement links TRBV15 to TRBJ1-1; 8 nucleotides match TRBD1. CDR1 LNHNV and CDR2 YYDKDF come from the germline V gene (reference sequence). J gave up 5 bases and V 6 bases, and 8 bases lay outside the gene matches. The CDR3 has 14 amino acids. The full variable domain, completed using reference TRBV15 and TRBJ1-1, is DAMVIQNPRYQVTQFGKPVTLSCSQTLNHNVMYWYQQKSSQAPKLLFHYYDKDFNNEADTPDNFQSRRPNTSFCFLDIRSPGLGDTAMYLCATSRGQGQTEAFFGQGTRLTVV.

In this sample, this clone turned up a few times. The rearrangement joins TRBV2 to TRBJ2-3; D is perhaps TRBD1 (5 bases). Germline V gives CDR1 SNHLY, CDR2 FYNNEI. The CDR3 has 16 residues. Deletions cut 3 bases from V and 6 bases from J, with 19 bases between. CDR3 protein: CASSDLYRKDGDTQYF. The CDR3 nucleotides read TGTGCCAGCAGTGATCTGTACAGGAAGGATGGGGATACGCAGTATTTT.

The CDR3 sequence: CASSLEQGAYGTQYF. In DNA form, the CDR3 reads TGTGCCAGCAGTTTGGAACAGGGGGCTTACGGGACCCAGTACTTC. The chain links TRBV6-6 to TRBJ2-5; 9 nucleotides line up with TRBD1. Germline CDR1 is MNHNY and CDR2 is SVGAGI (reference sequence). V was pared by 4 bases and J by 7 bases, with 10 bases of the junction left unmatched. The CDR3 loop spans 15 amino acids.

This clone has more than one count but fewer than ten. The V and J genes are TRBV10-3 and TRBJ2-1; the D is unclear. V gave up 3 bases and J gave up 0 bases, with 3 bases separating them. The CDR3 length is 13 residues. Germline assignment: CDR1 ENHRY and CDR2 SYGVKD. The CDR3 nucleotides are TGTGCCATCAGTGATCGCTCCTACAATGAGCAGTTCTTC. Its translation is CAISDRSYNEQFF.

The chain couples TRBV21-1 to TRBJ2-7; TRBD2, as called in the table, went unchecked against the DNA. TRBV21-1 is designated a pseudogene. The CDR3 spans 15 residues. CDR3 in amino acids: CASRPTSVGTGEQYF. As DNA, the CDR3 is TGTGCCAGCAGACCGACTAGCGTGGGGACCGGCGAGCAGTACTTC.

The V call is TRBV9, the J call TRBJ2-4, with D unclear. The V end lost 2 bases, the J end lost 0 bases, and 6 bases lay between the germline ends. The CDR3 sequence is 14 residues long. Per germline, CDR1 SGDLS and CDR2 YYNGEE. Here the CDR3 reads CASSVGLAKNIQYF. The CDR3 DNA sequence: TGTGCCAGCAGCGTCGGGTTAGCCAAAAACATTCAGTACTTC.

J is TRBJ2-1 and V is TRBV2; D may be TRBD2 (5 bases). This CDR3 region has 15 residues. The V gene's germline CDR1 is SNHLY and CDR2 FYNNEI. V lost 4 bases and J 0 bases, leaving 10 bases between the germline ends. This CDR3 reads CASSVQRSSYNEQFF. The CDR3, as DNA: TGTGCCAGCAGTGTTCAGCGGTCCTCCTACAATGAGCAGTTCTTC.

V usage is TRBV29-1 and J usage is TRBJ2-2; TRBD2 matches at 7 bases. The V and J ends lost 6 bases and 1 base, in that order; junction bases with no gene match: 5. Germline-derived CDR1 and CDR2 are SQVTM and ANQGSEA. This CDR3 contains 14 residues. The CDR3 loop is CSVHPSGNTGELFF. In DNA, the CDR3 is TGCAGCGTCCACCCTAGCGGGAACACCGGGGAGCTGTTTTTT.

The rearrangement links TRBV30 to TRBJ2-1; 10 bases are a match to TRBD2. This CDR3 comprises 17 residues. J gave up 8 bases and V 1 base, and 14 bases lay outside the gene matches. Germline V gene data show CDR1 as GTSNPN and CDR2 as SVGIG (reference sequence). CDR3 sequence reads: CAWSDTKTSGFGDEQFF. The CDR3 nucleotides read TGTGCCTGGAGTGACACCAAGACTAGCGGGTTTGGCGATGAGCAGTTCTTC.

This chain connects TRBV7-9 to TRBJ2-1; 9 nucleotides line up with TRBD2. The CDR3 length is 16 residues. The germline gives CDR1 SEHNR, CDR2 FQNEAQ (reference sequence). Trimming took 2 bases from V and 6 from J; bases not matched to a gene: 8. The CDR3, as DNA: TGTGCCAGCAGCTTATGGCTAGCGGGATCAGGCAATGAGCAGTTCTTC. Protein product: CASSLWLAGSGNEQFF.

This clone was detected a few times. This chain links TRBV30 with TRBJ2-5; D is possibly TRBD1 or TRBD2 (6 bases each). Trimming took off 4 bases at V and 2 bases at J, with 14 bases between the two ends. Per the germline V gene, CDR1 is GTSNPN and CDR2 is SVGIG (reference sequence). The CDR3 contains 14 residues. The CDR3 DNA reads as TGTGCCTGGACGAGGGGGGCTGTTCAAGAGACCCAGTACTTC. This encodes CAWTRGAVQETQYF. Variable domain in full (rest from reference TRBV30 and TRBJ2-5): SQTIHQWPATLVQPVGSPLSLECTVEGTSNPNLYWYRQAAGRGLQLLFYSVGIGQISSEVPQNLSASRPQDRQFILSSKKLLLSDSGFYLCAWTRGAVQETQYFGPGTRLLVL.

This chain links TRBV27 with TRBJ2-7; D is uncertain. The CDR3 has 11 residues. Germline V lookup: CDR1 MNHEY, CDR2 SMNVEV (reference sequence). V lost 7 bases and J lost 6, with 10 bases in between. For the CDR3, the DNA is TGTGCCAGCAACTTCTACGGCGAGCAGTACTTC. Translated, it gives CASNFYGEQYF.

The chain is built from TRBV20-1 and TRBJ2-7; maybe TRBD1 (6 bases). The germline gives CDR1 DFQATT, CDR2 SNEGSKA (reference sequence). This CDR3 is 11 amino acids long. The CDR3 DNA is TGCAGAGAGGACAGAAGGGACGAGCAGTACTTC. Its translation: CREDRRDEQYF.

This clone appeared a few times. The CDR3 is CSGAGGSGSETQYF. As DNA, the CDR3 is TGCAGCGGGGCAGGCGGGAGTGGGTCAGAGACCCAGTACTTC. V and J are TRBV29-1 and TRBJ2-5; 7 nucleotides match TRBD2. The CDR3 extends over 14 amino acids. After removal of 7 bases from V and 4 bases from J, the junction contained 12 bases not matched to a gene. Per germline, CDR1 SQVTM and CDR2 ANQGSEA.

In this sample, this clone turned up a few times. The chain has TRBV29-1 and TRBJ2-1; 8 positions agree with TRBD1. CDR3 size: 13 residues. Germline V gives CDR1 SQVTM, CDR2 ANQGSEA. V trimming: 6 bases; J trimming: 1 base; junction bases outside the gene matches: 2. As DNA, the CDR3 is TGCAGCGTGGGGACAGGTTCCTACAATGAGCAGTTCTTC. Protein sequence: CSVGTGSYNEQFF.

The chain employs TRBV2 and TRBJ2-3, with a possible D match to TRBD2 (5 bases). From germline, CDR1 is SNHLY and CDR2 FYNNEI. Trimming left V 8 bases short and J 5 bases short, with 14 bases between. CDR3 length: 13 residues. CDR3 in amino acids: CASSREIIDTQYF. The DNA for the CDR3 is TGTGCCAGCTCGAGGGAGATCATAGATACGCAGTATTTT.

This chain uses TRBV5-1 with TRBJ2-3; 8 bases are shared with TRBD2. With V trimmed by 2 bases and J by 6 bases, 2 bases remained unmatched. From germline, CDR1 is SGHRS and CDR2 YFSETQ. This CDR3 spans 13 amino acids. This CDR3 is CASSLLADDTQYF. CDR3 in DNA: TGCGCCAGCAGCTTACTAGCGGACGATACGCAGTATTTT.

This clone showed up just a few times. Other DNA sequences in this specimen translate into the identical CDR3. The chain joins TRBV2 to TRBJ2-5; D unresolved. CDR1 SNHLY and CDR2 FYNNEI come from the germline V gene. Trimming removed 3 bases at V and 5 bases at J, with 1 base between. The CDR3 totals 10 residues. The DNA of the CDR3 is TGTGCCAGCAGTGAGGAGACCCAGTACTTC. Protein: CASSEETQYF.

This clone was seen a handful of times. The V gene is TRBV15, the J gene TRBJ2-7; weak D call: TRBD1 (5 bases). V was cut by 0 bases and J by 3 bases, with 15 bases left in between. Looked up from germline, CDR1 is LNHNV and CDR2 is YYDKDF (reference sequence). This CDR3 spans 16 amino acids. The CDR3 is CATSRDQGVFRYEQYF. The CDR3 nucleotides are TGTGCCACCAGCAGAGATCAAGGGGTGTTTCGCTACGAGCAGTACTTC.